These T cell receptor beta chains were read from a single sample in a study of T cells in narcolepsy. The data were produced by immunoSEQ multiplex PCR, yet TCRdb's version contains in-frame clones alone and is incomplete. The sample has roughly 22,000 clones, around two thirds seen once. The specimen was memory (CD45RA-) CD4+ T cells from blood. Every receptor here comes from a human donor in good health. The CDR3 runs from the conserved cysteine through the conserved F or W. D genes are given only for firm matches. Some rows have no size entry. The others give once, few or many, or a class for an expanded clone.

J: TRBJ1-1
V: TRBV19
D: .
size: once
DNA: TGTGCCAGTAGTACCACAAGGAACACTGAAGCTTTCTTT
CDR3: CASSTTRNTEAFF

J: TRBJ1-2
V: TRBV18
D: .
size: .
DNA: TGTGCCAGCTCACCACGCGTCCCCCGCGAGTCCGGGTATGGCTACACCTTC
CDR3: CASSPRVPRESGYGYTF

J: TRBJ1-3
V: TRBV5-4
D: .
size: few
DNA: TGTGCCAGCAGCTTGGATGAGAATGCTGGAAACACCATATATTTT
CDR3: CASSLDENAGNTIYF

J: TRBJ2-6
V: TRBV30
D: .
size: .
DNA: TGTGCCTGGAGTCAAGGGGAGGCTGGGGCCAACGTCCTGACTTTC
CDR3: CAWSQGEAGANVLTF

J: TRBJ2-5
V: TRBV15
D: .
size: few
DNA: TGTGCCACCAGCAGAGATCCTCGCCAAGAGACCCAGTACTTC
CDR3: CATSRDPRQETQYF

J: TRBJ2-7
V: TRBV6-5
D: .
size: .
DNA: TGTGCCAGCAGTAACCGGGTCGAGCAGTACTTC
CDR3: CASSNRVEQYF

J: TRBJ2-7
V: TRBV14
D: TRBD2
size: .
DNA: TGTGCCAGCAGCCGCGGGACTAGCGGGTTACTCTACGAGCAGTACTTC
CDR3: CASSRGTSGLLYEQYF

J: TRBJ2-1
V: TRBV19
D: TRBD1
size: .
DNA: TGTGCCAGTAGTATAGAGACAGGGGGGCATGAGCAGTTCTTC
CDR3: CASSIETGGHEQFF

J: TRBJ2-7
V: TRBV19
D: TRBD1
size: .
DNA: TGTGCCAGTAGTGGGACAGGGGGACCGGGGGAGCAGTACTTC
CDR3: CASSGTGGPGEQYF

J: TRBJ1-4
V: TRBV11-3
D: .
size: .
DNA: TGTGCCAGCAGCTTAGAGCACAGCCCTCCGGTAGACGAAAAACTGTTTTTT
CDR3: CASSLEHSPPVDEKLFF

J: TRBJ1-5
V: TRBV28
D: .
size: .
DNA: TGTGCCAGCAGAGGGAACAATCAGCCCCAGCATTTT
CDR3: CASRGNNQPQHF

J: TRBJ2-7
V: TRBV2
D: .
size: few
DNA: TGTGCCAGCAGTGGGGGACGGGGGTACGAGCAGTACTTC
CDR3: CASSGGRGYEQYF

J: TRBJ2-7
V: TRBV28
D: .
size: .
DNA: TGTGCCAGCAGTTCTAATCGTTGGTTGTACTTC
CDR3: CASSSNRWLYF

J: TRBJ2-2
V: TRBV9
D: .
size: .
DNA: TGTGCCAGCAGCGCCCAGACCGGGACCGGGGAGCTGTTTTTT
CDR3: CASSAQTGTGELFF

J: TRBJ2-5
V: TRBV28
D: TRBD1
size: .
DNA: TGTGCCAGCAGTTTGTCCCAGGGGGTGAAGACCCAGTACTTC
CDR3: CASSLSQGVKTQYF

J: TRBJ2-3
V: TRBV4-2
D: .
size: few
DNA: TGTGCCAGCAGCCAACTCGCGGGGGCCCACACAGATACGCAGTATTTT
CDR3: CASSQLAGAHTDTQYF

J: TRBJ2-1
V: TRBV19
D: TRBD1
size: once
DNA: TGTGCCACCAGGGGGCTAAACTCCTACAATGAGCAGTTCTTC
CDR3: CATRGLNSYNEQFF

J: TRBJ1-5
V: TRBV19
D: .
size: .
DNA: TGTGCCAGTAGTCCCGCCTGGGACGCCAATCAGCCCCAGCATTTT
CDR3: CASSPAWDANQPQHF

J: TRBJ1-1
V: TRBV29-1
D: .
size: once
DNA: TGCAGCGCTTATCCCACTGAAGCTTTCTTT
CDR3: CSAYPTEAFF

J: TRBJ2-2
V: TRBV9
D: .
size: .
DNA: TGTGCCAGCAGCGGTCAGGGGAGGGGCGGGGAGCTGTTTTTT
CDR3: CASSGQGRGGELFF

J: TRBJ1-2
V: TRBV19
D: .
size: .
DNA: TGTGCCAGTAGTACGAGGGGCGACTATGGCTACACCTTC
CDR3: CASSTRGDYGYTF

J: TRBJ1-1
V: TRBV29-1
D: .
size: .
DNA: TGCAGCGTTGAGGGACGAACTGAAGCTTTCTTT
CDR3: CSVEGRTEAFF

J: TRBJ2-1
V: TRBV10-3
D: TRBD1
size: .
DNA: TGTGCCACCCTTAGGACAGGGATGGGCAATGAGCAGTTCTTC
CDR3: CATLRTGMGNEQFF

J: TRBJ1-2
V: TRBV5-1
D: .
size: .
DNA: TGCGCCAGCAGCTTGGATGGGGGGTCCGCCAACTATGGCTACACCTTC
CDR3: CASSLDGGSANYGYTF

J: TRBJ2-1
V: TRBV5-1
D: TRBD2
size: .
DNA: TGCGCCAGCAGCTGGGGACTAGCGGGAGGGTACAATGAGCAGTTCTTC
CDR3: CASSWGLAGGYNEQFF

J: TRBJ1-2
V: TRBV7-2
D: .
size: .
DNA: TGTGCCAGCAGCTTAACGACAGGCCCAAATGGCTACACCTTC
CDR3: CASSLTTGPNGYTF

J: TRBJ2-3
V: TRBV5-1
D: TRBD2
size: .
DNA: TGCGCCAGCAGCAAAGCGGGGGAACCGCAGTATTTT
CDR3: CASSKAGEPQYF

J: TRBJ1-4
V: TRBV6-5
D: TRBD1
size: .
DNA: TGTGCCAGCAGTGAGGGGGCGAAGTATGAAAAACTGTTTTTT
CDR3: CASSEGAKYEKLFF

J: TRBJ2-7
V: TRBV7-2
D: .
size: .
DNA: TGTGCCAGCAGCTTATCGGGACGGGCCCGGGAGCAGTACTTC
CDR3: CASSLSGRAREQYF

J: TRBJ1-2
V: TRBV7-2
D: TRBD1
size: .
DNA: TGTGCCAGCAGCTCAGCCGGGACAGACCATTATGGCTACACCTTC
CDR3: CASSSAGTDHYGYTF

J: TRBJ2-7
V: TRBV6-5
D: .
size: once
DNA: TGTGCCAGCAGGCCAAACAGGGATTCAACCTACGAGCAGTACTTC
CDR3: CASRPNRDSTYEQYF

J: TRBJ1-4
V: TRBV2
D: .
size: .
DNA: TGTGCCAGCAGTTACGACAGACATGAAAAACTGTTTTTT
CDR3: CASSYDRHEKLFF

J: TRBJ1-1
V: TRBV29-1
D: TRBD1
size: .
DNA: TGCAGCGTTCCCAAAGGACAGGGTACTGTGAACACTGAAGCTTTCTTT
CDR3: CSVPKGQGTVNTEAFF

J: TRBJ1-2
V: TRBV7-8
D: TRBD1
size: .
DNA: TGTGCCAGCAGTAACCGGGACAGGGTTAGTGGCTACACCTTC
CDR3: CASSNRDRVSGYTF

J: TRBJ2-7
V: TRBV11-2
D: TRBD2
size: .
DNA: TGTGCCAGCAGCCCCGGACTAGCGAGGGGTGAGCAGTACTTC
CDR3: CASSPGLARGEQYF

J: TRBJ1-5
V: TRBV7-9
D: .
size: .
DNA: TGTGCCAGCAGCTTTGGCGGATTCGATCAGCCCCAGCATTTT
CDR3: CASSFGGFDQPQHF

J: TRBJ2-3
V: TRBV11-2
D: .
size: .
DNA: TGTGCCAGCAGCTTGGACTGGGTCACAGATACGCAGTATTTT
CDR3: CASSLDWVTDTQYF

J: TRBJ1-5
V: TRBV18
D: .
size: .
DNA: TGTGCCAGCTCACCACGGGGGAATCAGCCCCAGCATTTT
CDR3: CASSPRGNQPQHF

J: TRBJ2-5
V: TRBV4-2
D: TRBD2
size: .
DNA: TGTGCCAGCAGCCAAGATATCCGCGGGGGGGGAAACAAAGAGACCCAGTACTTC
CDR3: CASSQDIRGGGNKETQYF

J: TRBJ2-3
V: TRBV7-8
D: .
size: .
DNA: TGTGCCAGCAGCTTAAGGCTGGCGGAAATAATCACAGATACACAGTATTTT
CDR3: CASSLRLAEIITDTQYF

J: TRBJ1-1
V: TRBV5-1
D: .
size: .
DNA: TGCGCCAGCAGCTTGGGGTCGGCGAACACTGAAGCTTTCTTT
CDR3: CASSLGSANTEAFF

J: TRBJ1-6
V: TRBV27
D: TRBD1
size: .
DNA: TGTGCCAGCAGTCTTAACAGGGGTTATAATTCACCCCTCCACTTT
CDR3: CASSLNRGYNSPLHF

J: TRBJ2-2
V: TRBV5-4
D: TRBD2
size: medium-sized
DNA: TGTGCCAGCAGCTTGGGGGCTAGCGGGAGGGCCGTCACCGGGGAGCTGTTTTTT
CDR3: CASSLGASGRAVTGELFF

J: TRBJ2-5
V: TRBV18
D: .
size: few
DNA: TGTGCCAGCTCGCCGGGGGCCACCCGGGAGACCCAGTACTTC
CDR3: CASSPGATRETQYF

J: TRBJ1-6
V: TRBV18
D: .
size: .
DNA: TGTGCCAGCTCACCACTGCCGGGAGCAGATTATTCACCCCTCCACTTT
CDR3: CASSPLPGADYSPLHF

J: TRBJ2-7
V: TRBV5-4
D: .
size: .
DNA: TGTGCCAGCAGCCTCGGGACGCTTACGACCTACGAGCAGTACTTC
CDR3: CASSLGTLTTYEQYF

J: TRBJ1-4
V: TRBV5-1
D: .
size: few
DNA: TGCGCCAGCAGCACAGGAGGGGTGGGGACAAGTGAAAAACTGTTTTTT
CDR3: CASSTGGVGTSEKLFF

J: TRBJ1-6
V: TRBV6-1
D: .
size: few
DNA: TGTGCCAGCTTGACGCCAGGGCTTAATTCACCCCTCCACTTT
CDR3: CASLTPGLNSPLHF

J: TRBJ2-3
V: TRBV5-4
D: .
size: .
DNA: TGTGCCAGCAGTACCAAGTTGGGGGTCGGGCGGGGAGGCACAGATACGCAGTATTTT
CDR3: CASSTKLGVGRGGTDTQYF

J: TRBJ2-3
V: TRBV5-1
D: TRBD2
size: .
DNA: TGCGCCAGCAGCTTCGAGGGAGGGCCTGGAGATACGCAGTATTTT
CDR3: CASSFEGGPGDTQYF

J: TRBJ1-3
V: TRBV30
D: TRBD1
size: few
DNA: TGTGCCTGGTCCGGGACAGGGGTAAACACCATATATTTT
CDR3: CAWSGTGVNTIYF